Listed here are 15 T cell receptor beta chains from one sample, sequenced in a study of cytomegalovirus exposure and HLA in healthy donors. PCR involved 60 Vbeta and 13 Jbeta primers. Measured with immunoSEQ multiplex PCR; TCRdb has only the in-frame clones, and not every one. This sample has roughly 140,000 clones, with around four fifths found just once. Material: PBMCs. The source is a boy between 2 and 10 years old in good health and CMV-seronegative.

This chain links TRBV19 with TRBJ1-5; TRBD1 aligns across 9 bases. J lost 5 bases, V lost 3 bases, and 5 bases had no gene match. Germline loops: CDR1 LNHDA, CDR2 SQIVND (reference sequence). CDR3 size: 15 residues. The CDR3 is CASSIGQGLDQPQHF. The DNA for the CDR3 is TGTGCCAGTAGTATCGGACAGGGGCTGGATCAGCCCCAGCATTTT.

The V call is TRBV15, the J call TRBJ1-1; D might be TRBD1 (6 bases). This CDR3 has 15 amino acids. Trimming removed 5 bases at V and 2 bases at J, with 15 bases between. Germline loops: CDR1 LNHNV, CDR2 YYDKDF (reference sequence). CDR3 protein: CATSAWQGLNTEAFF. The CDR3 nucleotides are TGTGCCACCAGCGCTTGGCAGGGGCTTAACACTGAAGCTTTCTTT.

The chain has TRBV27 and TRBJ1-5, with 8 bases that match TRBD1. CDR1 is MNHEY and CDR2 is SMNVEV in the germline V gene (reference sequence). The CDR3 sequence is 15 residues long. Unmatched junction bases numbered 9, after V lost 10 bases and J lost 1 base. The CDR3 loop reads CAIGKDRVSNQPQHF. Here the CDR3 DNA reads TGTGCCATCGGCAAGGACAGGGTCAGCAATCAGCCCCAGCATTTT.

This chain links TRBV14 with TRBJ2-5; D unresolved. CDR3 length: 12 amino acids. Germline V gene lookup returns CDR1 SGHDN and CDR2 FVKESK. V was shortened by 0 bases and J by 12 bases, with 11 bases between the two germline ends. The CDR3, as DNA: TGTGCCAGCAGCCAAGATCTTTCGAGAAAGTACTTC. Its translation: CASSQDLSRKYF.

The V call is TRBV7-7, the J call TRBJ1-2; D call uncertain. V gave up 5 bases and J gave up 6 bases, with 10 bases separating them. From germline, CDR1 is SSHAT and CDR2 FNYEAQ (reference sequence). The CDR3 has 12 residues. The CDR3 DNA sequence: TGTGCCAGCAGCCCCTATCAGGATGGCTACACCTTC. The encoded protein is CASSPYQDGYTF.

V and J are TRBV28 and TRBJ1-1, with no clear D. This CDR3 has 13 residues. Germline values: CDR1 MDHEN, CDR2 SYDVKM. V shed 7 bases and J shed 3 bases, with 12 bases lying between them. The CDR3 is CASTYRRDTEAFF. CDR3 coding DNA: TGTGCCAGCACCTACCGGAGGGACACTGAAGCTTTCTTT.

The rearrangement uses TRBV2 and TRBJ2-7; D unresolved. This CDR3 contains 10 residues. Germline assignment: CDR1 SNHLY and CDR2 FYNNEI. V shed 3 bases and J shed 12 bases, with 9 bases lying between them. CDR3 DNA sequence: TGTGCCAGCAGTGATATAGTCCGGTACTTC. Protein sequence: CASSDIVRYF.

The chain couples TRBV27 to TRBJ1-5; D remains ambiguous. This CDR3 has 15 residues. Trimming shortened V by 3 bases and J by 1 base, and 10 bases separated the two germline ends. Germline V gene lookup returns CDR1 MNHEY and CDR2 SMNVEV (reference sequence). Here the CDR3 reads CASSFAVGSNQPQHF. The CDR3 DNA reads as TGTGCCAGCAGTTTCGCCGTTGGCAGCAATCAGCCCCAGCATTTT.

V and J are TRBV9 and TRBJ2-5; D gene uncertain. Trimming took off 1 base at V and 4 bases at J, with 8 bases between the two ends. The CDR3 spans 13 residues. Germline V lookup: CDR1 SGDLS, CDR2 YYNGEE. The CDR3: CASSVTELETQYF. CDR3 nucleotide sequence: TGTGCCAGCAGCGTAACCGAGCTAGAGACCCAGTACTTC.

CDR3 sequence (DNA): TGTGCCAGCTCCCCCCTGAGGGATAATCAGCCCCAGCATTTT. As protein: CASSPLRDNQPQHF. The chain joins TRBV18 to TRBJ1-5; unclear D gene. The CDR3 loop spans 14 amino acids. Between the trimmed V and J ends, which lost 6 bases and 4 bases, there was a span of 13 bases. Germline-derived CDR1 and CDR2 are KGHSH and LQKENI.

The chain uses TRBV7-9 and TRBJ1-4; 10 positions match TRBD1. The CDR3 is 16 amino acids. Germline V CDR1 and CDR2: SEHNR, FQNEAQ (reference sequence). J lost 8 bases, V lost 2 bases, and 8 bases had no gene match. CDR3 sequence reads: CASSLTSGQGEEKLFF. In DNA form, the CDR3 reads TGTGCCAGCAGCTTAACCTCAGGACAGGGGGAAGAAAAACTGTTTTTT.

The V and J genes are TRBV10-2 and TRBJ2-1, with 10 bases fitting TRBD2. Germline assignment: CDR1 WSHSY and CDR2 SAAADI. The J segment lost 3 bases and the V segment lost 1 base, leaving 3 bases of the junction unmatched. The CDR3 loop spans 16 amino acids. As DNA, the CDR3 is TGCGCCAGCAGTGAGTGGCTAGCGGGAGACTACAATGAGCAGTTCTTC. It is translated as CASSEWLAGDYNEQFF.

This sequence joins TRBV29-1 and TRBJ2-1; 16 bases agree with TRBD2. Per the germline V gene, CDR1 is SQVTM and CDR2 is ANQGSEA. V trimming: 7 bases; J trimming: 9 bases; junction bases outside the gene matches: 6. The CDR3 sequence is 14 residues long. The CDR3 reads CSAGLAGGPGEQFF. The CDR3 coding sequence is TGCAGCGCGGGACTAGCGGGGGGGCCCGGTGAGCAGTTCTTC.

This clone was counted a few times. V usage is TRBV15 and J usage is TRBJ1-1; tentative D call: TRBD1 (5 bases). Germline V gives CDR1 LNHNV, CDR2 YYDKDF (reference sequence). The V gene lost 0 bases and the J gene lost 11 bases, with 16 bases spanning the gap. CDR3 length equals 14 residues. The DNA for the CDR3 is TGTGCCACCAGCAGAGAGGGGTTCATGGGGGGGGCTTTCTTT. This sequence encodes CATSREGFMGGAFF.

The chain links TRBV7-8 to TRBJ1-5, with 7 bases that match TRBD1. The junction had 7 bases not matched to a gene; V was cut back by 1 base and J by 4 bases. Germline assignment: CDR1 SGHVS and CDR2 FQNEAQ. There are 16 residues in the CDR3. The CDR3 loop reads CASSLDLGQMNQPQHF. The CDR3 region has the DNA TGTGCCAGCAGCTTAGATTTGGGACAGATGAATCAGCCCCAGCATTTT.